One sample yielded the 24 T cell receptor beta chains listed below, sequenced in a study of a mutant IDH1 vaccine in newly diagnosed glioma. The time point denotes: week 35, safety follow-up. With topical imiquimod, each dose of the vaccine consisted of 300 ug of mutant IDH1 20-mer peptide. Their target antigens are unknown. Sequenced by immunoSEQ multiplex PCR; TCRdb stores in-frame clones only, minus some. The sample includes tens of thousands of clones, approximately 80% of them seen just once. Sequenced material: PBMCs, taken from a glioma patient whose treatment included an IDH1 peptide vaccine. The receptors shown here come from a middle-aged man with glioma.

This clone has only a few counts. The chain employs TRBV5-1 and TRBJ1-1; D remains ambiguous. The germline V gene has CDR1 SGHRS and CDR2 YFSETQ. The CDR3 is 14 residues long. Trimming took off 4 bases at V and 1 base at J, with 11 bases between the two ends. CDR3 coding DNA: TGCGCCAGCAGCCGGGCAGACCAGAACACTGAAGCTTTCTTT. It specifies CASSRADQNTEAFF.

About this clone: Distinct nucleotide sequences in the sample also encode this CDR3. This chain connects TRBV5-1 to TRBJ2-3; D gene unclear. This CDR3 is 12 amino acids long. Germline lookup yields CDR1 SGHRS and CDR2 YFSETQ. Trimming removed 0 bases from V and 4 bases from J, with 3 bases in between. CDR3 protein: CASSLAADTQYF. CDR3 nucleotide sequence: TGCGCCAGCAGCTTGGCCGCAGATACGCAGTATTTT.

The genes are TRBV2 and TRBJ1-5, with 7 bases identical to TRBD1. The CDR3 is made up of 13 amino acids. Unmatched junction bases numbered 6, after V lost 7 bases and J lost 6 bases. The germline V gene has CDR1 SNHLY and CDR2 FYNNEI. CDR3 in amino acids: CASIRGRGQPQHF. In nucleotides, the CDR3 is TGTGCCAGCATTAGGGGGCGCGGTCAGCCCCAGCATTTT.

The chain joins TRBV5-4 to TRBJ1-2, with D perhaps TRBD1 (6 bases). The V end lost 2 bases, the J end lost 4 bases, and 12 bases lay between the germline ends. Germline V gene sequence: CDR1 SGHNT, CDR2 YYREEE (reference sequence). The CDR3 is 14 residues long. The CDR3 loop is CASSFGGHGYGYTF. DNA for the CDR3: TGTGCCAGCAGCTTTGGGGGGCACGGCTATGGCTACACCTTC.

The chain links TRBV19 to TRBJ2-7; D ambiguous. The V end was cut by 4 bases, the J end by 2 bases, with 12 bases between. The germline gives CDR1 LNHDA, CDR2 SQIVND (reference sequence). This CDR3 contains 14 residues. The CDR3 sequence: CASSRSLGTYEQYV. The CDR3 DNA follows: TGTGCCAGTAGTAGGAGCTTAGGTACCTACGAGCAGTACGTC.

This clone was seen only a few times. DNA of the CDR3: TGTGCCAGCAGTGATATAGTGGGACGGCCCTACGAGCAGTACTTC. It specifies CASSDIVGRPYEQYF. This chain uses TRBV2 with TRBJ2-7; possibly TRBD1 or TRBD2 for D (5 bases each). The CDR3 runs to 15 residues. The germline V gene encodes CDR1 SNHLY and CDR2 FYNNEI. Trimming pared 3 bases from V and 2 bases from J, leaving 14 bases between.

The chain has TRBV19 and TRBJ2-3, with 7 bases aligning to TRBD2. The CDR3 length is 16 residues. The trim removed 7 bases at V and 5 bases at J, leaving 15 bases unmatched. Germline V gene lookup returns CDR1 LNHDA and CDR2 SQIVND (reference sequence). CDR3 residues: CASKSAGRKEGDTQYF. The DNA for the CDR3 is TGTGCCAGTAAGAGCGCCGGGAGGAAGGAGGGAGATACGCAGTATTTT.

The chain joins TRBV18 to TRBJ2-3; TRBD2 matches at 10 bases. With 1 base clipped from V and 1 base from J, the junction kept 5 bases outside the gene matches. Germline-derived CDR1 and CDR2 are KGHSH and LQKENI. CDR3 length: 17 amino acids. CDR3 bases: TGTGCCAGCTCACCACGTCTAGCGGGAGCGGGCACAGATACGCAGTATTTT. Translating gives CASSPRLAGAGTDTQYF.

This sequence joins TRBV29-1 and TRBJ2-7; D may match TRBD1 or TRBD2 (5 bases each). Germline values: CDR1 SQVTM, CDR2 ANQGSEA. This CDR3 has 13 amino acids. Deletions cut 3 bases from V and 2 bases from J, with 11 bases between. For the CDR3, the DNA is TGCAGCGTTGACTTGGGACGGACCTACGAGCAGTACTTC. Protein: CSVDLGRTYEQYF.

The J gene is TRBJ2-7, the V gene TRBV9; 9 bases align to TRBD2. The V gene's germline CDR1 is SGDLS and CDR2 YYNGEE. The length of the CDR3 is 15 residues. Trimming removed 3 bases from V and 2 bases from J; junction bases left unmatched: 6. The CDR3 region has the DNA TGTGCCAGCAGCGCTAGACTAGCGGAGACCTACGAGCAGTACGTC. This sequence encodes CASSARLAETYEQYV.

The rearrangement links TRBV19 to TRBJ1-1, with D perhaps matching TRBD1 (5 bases). Germline V gene sequence: CDR1 LNHDA, CDR2 SQIVND (reference sequence). This CDR3 has 14 amino acids. The germline V and J ends were trimmed by 7 bases and 5 bases, with 17 bases remaining between them. The CDR3 DNA reads as TGTGCCAGTACCGCCGGGGGAGGAAGGACTGAAGCTTTCTTT. Protein product: CASTAGGGRTEAFF.

This clone was picked up a small number of times. Written as DNA, the CDR3 is TGTGCCAGCTCACCCCCAAACAGCAGGGGGTACGAGCAGTACTTC. Translation: CASSPPNSRGYEQYF. The V gene is TRBV18, the J gene TRBJ2-7; 7 nucleotides line up with TRBD1. This CDR3 spans 15 amino acids. The trim removed 3 bases at V and 4 bases at J, leaving 9 bases unmatched. CDR1 is KGHSH and CDR2 is LQKENI in the germline V gene.

This clone was picked up one time. The V and J genes are TRBV2 and TRBJ2-6; possible D gene TRBD2, 5 bases. The V end was cut by 3 bases, the J end by 0 bases, with 18 bases between. The length of the CDR3 is 19 residues. The germline V gene encodes CDR1 SNHLY and CDR2 FYNNEI. The CDR3 spells CASSEHPQDGISGANVLTF. The CDR3 DNA is TGTGCCAGCAGTGAGCACCCGCAGGACGGGATCTCTGGGGCCAACGTCCTGACTTTC.

V and J are TRBV5-1 and TRBJ2-5, with a weak D call TRBD2 (5 bases). The J call may be faulty, since TRBJ2-7 better matches the DNA end. The CDR3 is 13 residues long. Germline V lookup: CDR1 SGHRS, CDR2 YFSETQ. Here the CDR3 DNA reads TGCGCCAGCAGCTCCCCCGGGACCTACGAGCAGTACTTC. It yields the protein CASSSPGTYEQYF.

As DNA, the CDR3 is TGTGCCAGCAGCTCAATCCAAGACAGTTACGAGCAGTACTTC. Its protein product is CASSSIQDSYEQYF. This rearrangement joins TRBV7-2 to TRBJ2-5; D possibly corresponds to TRBD1 (5 bases). The DNA end favors TRBJ2-7, so the J call may be wrong. The CDR3 sequence is 14 residues long. Germline V gene data show CDR1 as SGHTA and CDR2 as FQGNSA.

V gene TRBV11-2 combines with J gene TRBJ1-5; 11 nucleotides match TRBD1. With 4 bases clipped from V and 11 bases from J, the junction kept 13 bases outside the gene matches. Germline values: CDR1 SGHAT, CDR2 FQNNGV. This CDR3 comprises 16 residues. CDR3 protein: CASSSIPGTGGSAQHF. The CDR3 DNA follows: TGTGCCAGCAGCTCAATACCCGGGACAGGGGGTTCGGCCCAGCATTTT.

The rearrangement uses TRBV18 and TRBJ2-1; tentative D call: TRBD2 (5 bases). The CDR3 totals 15 residues. Trimming shortened V by 0 bases and J by 0 bases, and 6 bases separated the two germline ends. The V gene's germline CDR1 is KGHSH and CDR2 LQKENI. CDR3 sequence reads: CASSPPGSSYNEQFF. The CDR3 bases are TGTGCCAGCTCACCACCAGGGAGCTCCTACAATGAGCAGTTCTTC.

The chain employs TRBV2 and TRBJ1-1; no definite D call. CDR1 is SNHLY and CDR2 is FYNNEI in the germline V gene. CDR3 length equals 14 residues. The V gene lost 3 bases and the J gene lost 5 bases, with 13 bases spanning the gap. This CDR3 reads CASSDSGRGTEAFF. For the CDR3, the DNA is TGTGCCAGCAGTGATAGTGGGAGAGGGACTGAAGCTTTCTTT.

This clone occurred once. This chain connects TRBV7-2 to TRBJ2-2; tentative D call: TRBD2 (7 bases). Trimming took 6 bases from V and 1 from J, leaving 15 bases between them. The CDR3 is 16 residues long. CDR1 is SGHTA, CDR2 FQGNSA, per germline. CDR3 sequence (DNA): TGTGCCAGCAGTAGGGGGGGACTACAGAACACCGGGGAGCTGTTTTTT. It yields the protein CASSRGGLQNTGELFF.

The chain uses TRBV30 and TRBJ2-1; D remains unclear. V was trimmed by 5 bases and J by 0 bases, leaving 8 bases between them. Germline CDR1 is GTSNPN and CDR2 is SVGIG (reference sequence). The CDR3 length is 13 residues. The CDR3 DNA is TGTGCCTGGGAGGCCGGCTCCTACAATGAGCAGTTCTTC. This sequence encodes CAWEAGSYNEQFF.

The chain couples TRBV6-6 to TRBJ2-1, with D hard to call. The CDR3 has 12 residues. Germline CDR1 reads MNHNY; CDR2 reads SVGAGI (reference sequence). Trimming left V 8 bases short and J 5 bases short, with 10 bases between. DNA of the CDR3: TGTGCCAGCCTGGGAACCCACAATGAGCAGTTCTTC. It encodes CASLGTHNEQFF.

In this sample, this clone turned up a few times. The chain recombines TRBV25-1 with TRBJ1-1; weak D call: TRBD1 (5 bases). This CDR3 is built from 13 residues. Germline CDR1 is MGHDK and CDR2 is SYGVNS. V was cut by 4 bases and J by 6 bases, with 12 bases left in between. The CDR3 region has the DNA TGTGCCAGCAGTGGGGGGGGGATATCTGAAGCTTTCTTT. It encodes CASSGGGISEAFF.

The genes are TRBV2 and TRBJ1-1, with D hard to call. The CDR3 loop spans 10 amino acids. V was trimmed by 2 bases and J by 11 bases, leaving 6 bases between them. CDR1 SNHLY and CDR2 FYNNEI come from the germline V gene. CDR3 in amino acids: CASSELWAFF. In DNA, the CDR3 is TGTGCCAGCAGTGAACTGTGGGCTTTCTTT.

The V gene is TRBV7-9, the J gene TRBJ2-3; D is possibly TRBD1 (5 bases). Germline assignment: CDR1 SEHNR and CDR2 FQNEAQ (reference sequence). The CDR3 contains 14 residues. V lost 0 bases to trimming and J lost 4 bases, with 8 bases between them. CDR3 amino acids: CASSLARQSDTQYF. As DNA, the CDR3 is TGTGCCAGCAGCTTAGCAAGACAGTCAGATACGCAGTATTTT.